This T cell receptor beta chain was retrieved from a study of T-cell reconstitution after alpha-beta-depleted transplantation in children. The TCRbeta library was prepared with unique molecular identifiers. TCRdb reprocessed the PCR reads via MiXCR and lists one record per CDR3 protein. The sample has about 610,000 distinct CDR3 sequences; roughly a tenth are singletons. This clonotype was detected only a few times. Trimming at V came to 5 bases and at J to 6 bases, leaving 4 bases not matched to a gene. The V gene's germline CDR1 is SEHNR and CDR2 FQNEAQ (reference sequence). The CDR3 totals 13 residues.

This sequence was found in a human donor who donated a stem cell graft to a child with acute myeloid leukemia. This sample comprised PBMCs from the stem cell graft donor, obtained from the stem cell graft. The V gene is TRBV7-9, the J gene TRBJ1-5; 7 bases are shared with TRBD1. The CDR3 DNA follows: TGTGCCAGCAGCATAGACAGGGTTCAGCCCCAGCATTTT. Its protein is CASSIDRVQPQHF.